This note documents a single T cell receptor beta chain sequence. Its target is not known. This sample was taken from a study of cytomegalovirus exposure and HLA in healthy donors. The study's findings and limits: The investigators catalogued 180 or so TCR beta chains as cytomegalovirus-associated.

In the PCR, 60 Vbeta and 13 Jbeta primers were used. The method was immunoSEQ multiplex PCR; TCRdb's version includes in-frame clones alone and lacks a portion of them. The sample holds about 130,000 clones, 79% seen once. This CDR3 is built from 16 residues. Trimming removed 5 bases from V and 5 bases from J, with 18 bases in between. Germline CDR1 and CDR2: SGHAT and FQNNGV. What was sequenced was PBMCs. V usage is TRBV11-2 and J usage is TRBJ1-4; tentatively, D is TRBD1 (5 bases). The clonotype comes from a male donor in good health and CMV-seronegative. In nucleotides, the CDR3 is TGTGCCAGCAGCCGGGGGGTCGGTCGCCGCAATGAAAAACTGTTTTTT. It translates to CASSRGVGRRNEKLFF. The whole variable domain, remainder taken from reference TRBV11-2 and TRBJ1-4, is EAGVAQSPRYKIIEKRQSVAFWCNPISGHATLYWYQQILGQGPKLLIQFQNNGVVDDSQLPKDRFSAERLKGVDSTLKIQPAKLEDSAVYLCASSRGVGRRNEKLFFGSGTQLSVL.